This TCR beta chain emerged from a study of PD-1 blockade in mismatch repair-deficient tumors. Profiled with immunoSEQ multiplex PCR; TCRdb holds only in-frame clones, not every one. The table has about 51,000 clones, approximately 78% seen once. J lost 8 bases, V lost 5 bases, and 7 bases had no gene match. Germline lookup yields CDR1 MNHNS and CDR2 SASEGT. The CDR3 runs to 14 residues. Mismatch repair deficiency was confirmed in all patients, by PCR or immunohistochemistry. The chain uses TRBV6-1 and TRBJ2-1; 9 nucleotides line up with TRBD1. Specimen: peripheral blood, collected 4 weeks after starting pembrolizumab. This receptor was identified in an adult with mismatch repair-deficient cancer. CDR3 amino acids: CASSKDRGSDEQFF. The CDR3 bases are TGTGCCAGCAGTAAGGACAGGGGAAGCGATGAGCAGTTCTTC.